This T cell receptor (beta chain) originates from a study of T cell responses to AZD1222 COVID-19 vaccine. The table lists this clone with a count of one. Its antigen is not identified. Assay used: immunoSEQ multiplex PCR; TCRdb lists only in-frame clones, some missing. This table holds around 120,000 clones, over 85% found once. The V and J ends lost 6 bases and 4 bases respectively, with 13 bases between them. Germline CDR1 LNHDA, CDR2 SQIVND (reference sequence). The length of the CDR3 is 13 residues. Study-wide results and limits: Clonal diversity may have been underestimated in mostly white British donors.

Sequencing used peripheral blood, obtained on day 0 of AZD1222 vaccination. This chain connects TRBV19 to TRBJ2-7; D unclear. The source of this sequence is an adult in good health. Here the CDR3 reads CASSPGDLYEQYF. CDR3 nucleotides: TGTGCCAGTAGCCCCGGAGATCTTTACGAGCAGTACTTC.